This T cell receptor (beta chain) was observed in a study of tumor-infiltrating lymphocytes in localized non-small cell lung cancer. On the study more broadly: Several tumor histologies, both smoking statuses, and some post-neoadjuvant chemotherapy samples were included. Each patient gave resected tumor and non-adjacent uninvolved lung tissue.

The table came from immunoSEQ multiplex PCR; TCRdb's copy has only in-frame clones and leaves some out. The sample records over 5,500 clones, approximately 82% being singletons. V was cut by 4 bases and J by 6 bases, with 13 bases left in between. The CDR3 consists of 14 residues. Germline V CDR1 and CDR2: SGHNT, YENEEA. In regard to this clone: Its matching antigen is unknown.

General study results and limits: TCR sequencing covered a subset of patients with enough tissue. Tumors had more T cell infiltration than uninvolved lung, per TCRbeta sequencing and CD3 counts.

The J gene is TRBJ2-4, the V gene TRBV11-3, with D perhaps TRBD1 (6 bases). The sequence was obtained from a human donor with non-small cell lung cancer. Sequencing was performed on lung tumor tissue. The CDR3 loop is CASSSTGSSNIQYF. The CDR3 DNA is TGTGCCAGCAGCTCCACAGGGAGTTCAAACATTCAGTACTTC.